The clone carrying this TCR beta chain was observed a handful of times. The data originate from a study of cytomegalovirus exposure and HLA in healthy donors. Trimming removed 8 bases from V and 2 bases from J; junction bases left unmatched: 14. The CDR3 has 16 residues. The germline CDR1 and CDR2 sequences are SGHVS and FQNEAQ. Both 60 Vbeta primers and 13 Jbeta primers went into the PCR. Here immunoSEQ multiplex PCR was the method, and the copy in TCRdb shows in-frame clones only, minus some. The table records 150,000 or so clones, around 77% of them present only once. This chain joins TRBV7-8 and TRBJ1-2, with 7 nucleotides matching TRBD1. The sequenced sample consisted of PBMCs. The receptor comes from a woman in her 50s in good health and CMV-seropositive. CDR3: CASPSPMTGPNYGYTF. The CDR3 DNA is TGTGCCAGCCCTTCGCCTATGACAGGGCCCAACTATGGCTACACCTTC.